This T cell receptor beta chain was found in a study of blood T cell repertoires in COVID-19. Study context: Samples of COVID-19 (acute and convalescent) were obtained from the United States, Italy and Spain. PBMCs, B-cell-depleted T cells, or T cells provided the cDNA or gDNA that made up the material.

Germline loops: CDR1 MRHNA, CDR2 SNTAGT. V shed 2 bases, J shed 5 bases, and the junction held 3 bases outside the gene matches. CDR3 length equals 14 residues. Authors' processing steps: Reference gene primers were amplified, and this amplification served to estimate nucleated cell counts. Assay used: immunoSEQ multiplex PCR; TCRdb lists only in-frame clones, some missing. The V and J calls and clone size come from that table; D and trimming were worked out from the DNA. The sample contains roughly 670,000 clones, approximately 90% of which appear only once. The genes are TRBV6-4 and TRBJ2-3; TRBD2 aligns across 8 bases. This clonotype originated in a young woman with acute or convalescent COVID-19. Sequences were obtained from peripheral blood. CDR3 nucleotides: TGTGCCAGCAGTGACGGACTAGCAGGAGATACGCAGTATTTT. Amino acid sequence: CASSDGLAGDTQYF.